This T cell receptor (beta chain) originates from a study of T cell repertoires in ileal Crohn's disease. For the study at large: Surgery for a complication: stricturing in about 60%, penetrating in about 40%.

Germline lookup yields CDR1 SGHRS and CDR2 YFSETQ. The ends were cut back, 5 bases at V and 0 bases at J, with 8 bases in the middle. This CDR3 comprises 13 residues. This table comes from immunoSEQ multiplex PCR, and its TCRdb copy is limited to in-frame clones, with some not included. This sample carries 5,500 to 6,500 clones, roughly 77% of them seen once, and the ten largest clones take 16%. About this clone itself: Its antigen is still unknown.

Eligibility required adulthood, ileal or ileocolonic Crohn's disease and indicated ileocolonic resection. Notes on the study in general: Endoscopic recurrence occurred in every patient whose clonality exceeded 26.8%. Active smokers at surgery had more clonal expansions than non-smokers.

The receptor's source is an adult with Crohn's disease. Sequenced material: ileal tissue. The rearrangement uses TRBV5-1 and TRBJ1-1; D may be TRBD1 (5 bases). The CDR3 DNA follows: TGCGCCAGCAGATCGACAGTGAACACTGAAGCTTTCTTT. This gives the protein CASRSTVNTEAFF.